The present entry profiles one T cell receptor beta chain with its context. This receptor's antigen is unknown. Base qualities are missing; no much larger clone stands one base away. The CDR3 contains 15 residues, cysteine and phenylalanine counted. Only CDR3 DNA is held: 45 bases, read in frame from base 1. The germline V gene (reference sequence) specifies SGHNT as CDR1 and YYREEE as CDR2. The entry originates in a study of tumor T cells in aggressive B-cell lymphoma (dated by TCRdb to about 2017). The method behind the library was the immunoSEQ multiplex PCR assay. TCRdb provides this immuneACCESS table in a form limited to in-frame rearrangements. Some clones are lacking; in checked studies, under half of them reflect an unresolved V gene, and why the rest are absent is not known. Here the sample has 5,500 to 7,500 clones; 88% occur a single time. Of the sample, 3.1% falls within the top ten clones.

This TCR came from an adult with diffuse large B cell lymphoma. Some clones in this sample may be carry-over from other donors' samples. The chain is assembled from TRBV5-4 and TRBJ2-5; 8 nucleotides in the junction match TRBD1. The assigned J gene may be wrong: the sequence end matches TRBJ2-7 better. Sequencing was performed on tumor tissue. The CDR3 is CASSYPGQGSYEQYF. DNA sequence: TGTGCCAGCAGCTACCCCGGACAGGGCTCCTACGAGCAGTACTTC.